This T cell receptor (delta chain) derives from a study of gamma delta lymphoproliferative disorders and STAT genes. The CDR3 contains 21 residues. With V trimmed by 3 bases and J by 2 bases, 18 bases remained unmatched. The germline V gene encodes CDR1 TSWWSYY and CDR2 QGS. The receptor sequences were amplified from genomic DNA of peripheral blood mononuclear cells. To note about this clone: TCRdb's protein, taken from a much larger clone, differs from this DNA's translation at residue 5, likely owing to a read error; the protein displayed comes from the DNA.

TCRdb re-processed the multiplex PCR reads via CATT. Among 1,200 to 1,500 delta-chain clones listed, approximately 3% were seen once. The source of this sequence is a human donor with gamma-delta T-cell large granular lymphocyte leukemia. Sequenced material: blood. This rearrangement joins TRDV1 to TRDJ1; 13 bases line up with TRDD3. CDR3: CALGDLALWYWGIRKTDKLIF. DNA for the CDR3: TGTGCTCTTGGGGATCTTGCCCTTTGGTACTGGGGGATACGAAAGACCGATAAACTCATCTTT.